This T cell receptor (beta chain) was sequenced during a study of T cells in Graves' hyperthyroidism and ophthalmopathy (dated by TCRdb to between 2018 and 2021). For context, the study as a whole: To identify distinguishing TCR V-J signatures, a discovery cohort of some 100 patients was used, comprising 43 with Graves' ophthalmopathy and approximately 57 with stable Graves' hyperthyroidism. The 95 to 100 discovery patients were randomly divided into training and test sets at a 7:3 ratio. After sampling, hyperthyroidism patients received methimazole starting at 30 mg daily, and ophthalmopathy patients received high-dose intravenous methylprednisolone. Prospective prediction of ophthalmopathy was tested in an independent validation cohort consisting of 18 to 20 hyperthyroidism patients and some 15 patients who later progressed to ophthalmopathy. According to the paper, TCR Vbeta CDR3 sequencing was carried out on 135 peripheral blood samples, which came from under 50 ophthalmopathy, around 74 hyperthyroidism and around 17 progressor patients. The study also compared thyroid tissue and blood T-cell repertoires from 6 or 7 Graves' hyperthyroidism patients.

A patient counted as having stable Graves' hyperthyroidism if no progression to ophthalmopathy occurred over 18 months of follow-up. Hyperthyroidism patients were aged 18 to 65 years and newly diagnosed, with disease duration of less than 2 months. Patients with uncontrolled infections, other autoimmune diseases, pregnancy or lactation were excluded. Clinical symptoms, serum thyroxine and TRAb, thyroid ultrasound, and orbital computed tomography formed the basis for the diagnoses. Total RNA was extracted using Trizol reagent, and RNA quality was assessed on an Agilent 2100 Bioanalyzer. This clonotype was seen ten or more times. The target of this receptor is not known. Base qualities are not provided; no much larger clone lies one nucleotide away. Broader findings and caveats from the paper: A model built on a 13 V-J signature distinguished ophthalmopathy from stable hyperthyroidism, reaching around 90% sensitivity and under 84% specificity in cross-validation and 80%/75% in testing. In validation, progression to ophthalmopathy was predicted by the model with about 70% sensitivity and roughly 76% specificity, a median of around 6.5 months before onset. Sample size was not statistically predetermined, and blinding of investigators to group allocation was not performed. Most expanded thyroid clonotypes (frequency above 0.001) were also detected in blood, a finding suggesting that blood repertoires may reflect thyroid immune responses.

Amplification of TCR beta CDR3 regions was carried out from RNA transcripts. For the first round of RT-PCR on the TCR CDR3, the HTBI primer set was used together with the Qiagen OneStep RT-PCR kit. Libraries were constructed in a second round of multiplex PCR, after which size selection and purification were performed. Libraries were sequenced paired-end with 100 bp reads on an Illumina HiSeq2000. The authors processed their data as follows. SOAPnuke was used to process the raw data, removing reads that contained adapters or uncalled bases, had a mean Phred below 15, or lacked an exact match to the constant primer or identifier. COPE v1.2.5 was used to merge high-quality paired reads, and clonotypes were defined as unique nucleotide sequences. MiTCR v1.1 was used to align the clonotypes against IMGT TRBV, TRBD and TRBJ reference segments. Only V-J combinations with frequency above 0.0001, covering about 99% of repertoires, were analysed. The TCS score was defined as F50 (clonal expansion) divided by E x V (chaos), with BLOSUM62-based TCRdist calculated between CDR3 peptides within each V-J. Welch's t-statistics and random forest reduced around 510 V-J features to 10 to 15, which were used in a naive Bayes classifier (R e1071). TCRdb passed the public sequencing reads through fastp at Q25 and MiXCR, retaining productive beta sequences. Each record represents a unique CDR3 protein, reported with the most common genes and DNA among its rows. The V and J calls were determined by TCRdb, not by the authors. Here the sample has 600,000 or so distinct CDR3 sequences; roughly 46% occur a single time. The leading ten clones occupy approximately 8.2% of the sample.

The receptor's source is a woman aged 18-29 years with Graves' hyperthyroidism. Donor details come from another sample of the same person, matched by shared clones. The specimen was peripheral blood or thyroid tissue (not recorded which).

The DNA reads TGCAGCGTAGAAACAGGTGCCACTGAAGCTTTCTTT. This translates into CSVETGATEAFF. The rearranged segments are TRBV29-1 and TRBJ1-1; the best D guess is TRBD1, with 5 bases matching. CDR1 and CDR2 were assigned from the germline V gene as SQVTM and ANQGSEA. From the cysteine up to the phenylalanine, the CDR3 has a length of 12 residues. The CDR3 DNA has 36 bases and is translated from base 1. The V end loses 6 bases and the J end loses 4 bases, and a stretch of 12 bases separates them.